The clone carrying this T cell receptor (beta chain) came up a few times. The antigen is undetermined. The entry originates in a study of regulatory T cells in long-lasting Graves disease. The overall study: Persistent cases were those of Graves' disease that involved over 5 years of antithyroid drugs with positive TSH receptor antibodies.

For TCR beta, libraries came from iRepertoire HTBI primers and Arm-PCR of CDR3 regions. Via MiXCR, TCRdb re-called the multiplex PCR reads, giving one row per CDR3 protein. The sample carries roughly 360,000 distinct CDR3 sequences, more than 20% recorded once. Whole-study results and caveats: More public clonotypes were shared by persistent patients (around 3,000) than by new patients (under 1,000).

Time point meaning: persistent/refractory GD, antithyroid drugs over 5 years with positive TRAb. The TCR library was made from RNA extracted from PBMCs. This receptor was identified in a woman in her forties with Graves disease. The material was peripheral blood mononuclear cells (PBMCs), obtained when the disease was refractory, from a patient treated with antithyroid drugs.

CDR3 loop: CASSLIIPPQHF. Here the CDR3 DNA reads TGTGCCAGCAGTTTAATTATTCCGCCCCAGCATTTT. The chain links TRBV28 to TRBJ1-5; D gene unclear. Trimming removed 2 bases at V and 9 bases at J, with 8 bases between. Germline CDR1 and CDR2: MDHEN and SYDVKM. The CDR3 spans 12 residues.